Below are 18 T cell receptor beta chains sequenced from a single sample in a study of blood T cell repertoires in COVID-19. Generated by immunoSEQ multiplex PCR, the TCRdb table keeps only in-frame clones and is missing some. Among a few hundred thousand clones listed, around 86% were seen once. Material for sequencing was peripheral blood. Every receptor here comes from a woman aged 45-65 years with COVID-19, enrolled during active disease.

CDR3 residues: CASSIKEGTGELFF. CDR3 bases: TGTGCCAGTAGTATCAAGGAGGGCACCGGGGAGCTGTTTTTT. V gene TRBV19 combines with J gene TRBJ2-2, with D tentatively TRBD2 (6 bases). CDR1 and CDR2 (germline): LNHDA, SQIVND (reference sequence). This CDR3 is 14 amino acids long. Deletions cut 3 bases from V and 4 bases from J, with 9 bases between. The full variable domain, completed using reference TRBV19 and TRBJ2-2, is DGGITQSPKYLFRKEGQNVTLSCEQNLNHDAMYWYRQDPGQGLRLIYYSQIVNDFQKGDIAEGYSVSREKKESFPLTVTSAQKNPTAFYLCASSIKEGTGELFFGEGSRLTVL.

The V call is TRBV23-1, the J call TRBJ2-3, with 8 bases identical to TRBD2. TRBV23-1 is identified as an open reading frame with a role that is uncertain. V shed 4 bases and J 5 bases; nucleotides not matched to a gene: 5. The CDR3 runs to 14 residues. CDR3 loop: CASSLSGVGDTQYF. CDR3 bases: TGCGCCAGCAGTCTTAGCGGGGTTGGAGATACGCAGTATTTT.

This clone occurred a few times. The chain recombines TRBV30 with TRBJ1-1; D is unclear. This CDR3 is 14 amino acids long. Germline loops: CDR1 GTSNPN, CDR2 SVGIG (reference sequence). V was clipped by 0 bases and J by 5 bases, with 13 bases between them. The CDR3 DNA reads TGTGCCTGGAGTGTACCAGCGTCGAGGACTGAAGCTTTCTTT. Amino acids: CAWSVPASRTEAFF. The complete variable domain, with remaining parts taken from reference TRBV30 and TRBJ1-1, reads SQTIHQWPATLVQPVGSPLSLECTVEGTSNPNLYWYRQAAGRGLQLLFYSVGIGQISSEVPQNLSASRPQDRQFILSSKKLLLSDSGFYLCAWSVPASRTEAFFGQGTRLTVV.

The chain employs TRBV4-3 and TRBJ2-7; 14 bases match TRBD2. Per germline, CDR1 LGHNA and CDR2 YSLEER. Trimming removed 8 bases from V and 2 bases from J; junction bases left unmatched: 8. The CDR3 runs 16 residues. CDR3 in amino acids: CASWLGLAGAPYEQYF. DNA of the CDR3: TGCGCCAGCTGGTTGGGACTAGCGGGGGCCCCCTACGAGCAGTACTTC.

This chain connects TRBV7-2 to TRBJ2-3; 8 bases match TRBD2. V lost 1 base and J lost 0; bases outside the gene matches: 6. Germline V lookup: CDR1 SGHTA, CDR2 FQGNSA. The CDR3 has 17 residues. The CDR3 DNA sequence: TGTGCCAGCAGCTTAGTATCAGCGGGGGCTAGCACAGATACGCAGTATTTT. Protein: CASSLVSAGASTDTQYF.

The V call is TRBV27, the J call TRBJ2-1, with 9 bases fitting TRBD1. Trimming cost V 4 bases and J 6 bases; bases outside gene matches: 10. Germline V lookup: CDR1 MNHEY, CDR2 SMNVEV (reference sequence). The CDR3 is 16 residues long. CDR3 sequence reads: CASSSPGQGLFNEQFF. For the CDR3, the DNA is TGTGCCAGCAGTTCACCGGGACAGGGTCTTTTCAATGAGCAGTTCTTC.

The genes are TRBV6-5 and TRBJ1-1; D perhaps matches TRBD1 (5 bases). The V gene's germline CDR1 is MNHEY and CDR2 SVGAGI. The length of the CDR3 is 14 residues. Trimming cost V 7 bases and J 7 bases, with 19 bases left between them. CDR3 region: CASNARGGALEAFF. The CDR3 region has the DNA TGTGCCAGCAACGCGAGGGGAGGAGCCCTTGAAGCTTTCTTT.

This chain joins TRBV5-8 and TRBJ1-5; TRBD1 might be the D (6 bases). The CDR3 is 16 residues long. The germline V and J ends were trimmed by 0 bases and 5 bases, with 15 bases remaining between them. Germline CDR1 reads SGHTS; CDR2 reads YDEGEE. CDR3 region: CASSLDREIGDQPQHF. In nucleotides, the CDR3 is TGTGCCAGCAGCTTGGACAGGGAGATAGGGGATCAGCCCCAGCATTTT.

This rearrangement joins TRBV10-3 to TRBJ1-1; 10 nucleotides line up with TRBD1. V shed 9 bases, J shed 0 bases, and the junction held 10 bases outside the gene matches. The germline V gene has CDR1 ENHRY and CDR2 SYGVKD. The CDR3 contains 16 residues. CDR3 DNA sequence: TGTGCCATGGAAGGACAGGGGGATTCTCTGAACACTGAAGCTTTCTTT. This gives the protein CAMEGQGDSLNTEAFF.

This chain links TRBV29-1 with TRBJ2-5, with D maybe TRBD2 (6 bases). V lost 4 bases to trimming and J lost 4 bases, with 10 bases between them. The V gene's germline CDR1 is SQVTM and CDR2 ANQGSEA. The CDR3 contains 12 residues. CDR3 amino acids: CSVAAGSETQYF. The CDR3 DNA follows: TGCAGCGTTGCGGCGGGGTCAGAGACCCAGTACTTC.

This clone appeared once. V and J are TRBV19 and TRBJ1-2; 7 bases line up with TRBD1. The V segment lost 2 bases and the J segment 8 bases; nucleotides outside the gene matches: 8. Germline V gives CDR1 LNHDA, CDR2 SQIVND (reference sequence). This CDR3 has 14 amino acids. In nucleotides, the CDR3 is TGTGCCAGTAGTATAACAGGGGCAGCAGGAGGCTACACCTTC. Translating it yields CASSITGAAGGYTF.

The genes are TRBV3-1 (or the pseudogene TRBV3-2) and TRBJ1-2; D is perhaps TRBD1 (5 bases). Germline loops: CDR1 LGHDT, CDR2 YNNKEL (reference sequence). The CDR3 length is 15 residues. Trimming pared 7 bases from V and 8 bases from J, leaving 23 bases between. CDR3 DNA: TGTGCCAGCACAATCTCGGACGGAAACAAGGGGGGCTACACCTTC. It translates to CASTISDGNKGGYTF.

The V and J genes are TRBV5-4 and TRBJ2-3; possible D gene TRBD2, 5 bases. The length of the CDR3 is 16 residues. Trimming took off 5 bases at V and 1 base at J, with 17 bases between the two ends. In germline, CDR1 is SGHNT, CDR2 YYREEE (reference sequence). The CDR3 is CASSRPRTFGTDTQYF. The DNA of the CDR3 is TGTGCCAGCAGTCGTCCTAGGACTTTTGGCACAGATACGCAGTATTTT.

The CDR3 loop is CASSSGLVGDTDTQYF. In DNA form, the CDR3 reads TGTGCCAGCAGTTCCGGACTAGTTGGGGACACAGATACGCAGTATTTT. The rearrangement uses TRBV2 and TRBJ2-3, with 7 bases identical to TRBD2. The CDR3 totals 16 residues. V trimming: 5 bases; J trimming: 2 bases; junction bases outside the gene matches: 10. The germline V gene has CDR1 SNHLY and CDR2 FYNNEI.

This clone was detected once. The chain links TRBV12-3 or TRBV12-4 to TRBJ2-1; D perhaps matches TRBD2 (5 bases). This CDR3 comprises 11 residues. Deletions cut 6 bases from V and 10 bases from J, with 10 bases between. CDR3 region: CASSHSGEQFF. The CDR3 DNA reads as TGTGCCAGCAGCCACTCGGGGGAGCAGTTCTTC.

V is TRBV6-2 or TRBV6-3 and J is TRBJ1-2, with unresolved D. The germline V gene has CDR1 MNHEY and CDR2 SVGEGT. Trimming removed 4 bases from V and 3 bases from J, with 9 bases in between. This CDR3 is built from 13 residues. CDR3 loop: CASSSRSYYGYTF. The CDR3 nucleotides read TGTGCCAGCAGTTCCCGCAGTTACTATGGCTACACCTTC.

This rearrangement joins TRBV19 to TRBJ2-3; 10 bases match TRBD1. From germline, CDR1 is LNHDA and CDR2 SQIVND (reference sequence). After removal of 7 bases from V and 1 base from J, the junction contained 5 bases not matched to a gene. CDR3 length: 15 residues. The CDR3 is CASTLGTGGTDTQYF. In nucleotides, the CDR3 is TGTGCCAGTACCCTAGGGACAGGGGGCACAGATACGCAGTATTTT.

The gene calls are TRBV6-5 and TRBJ1-2; 11 bases fit TRBD1. Germline V gene lookup returns CDR1 MNHEY and CDR2 SVGAGI. The CDR3 spans 15 residues. The junction had 2 bases not matched to a gene; V was cut back by 0 bases and J by 5 bases. In nucleotides, the CDR3 is TGTGCCAGCAGTTACTCGGACAGGGGGCTGTATGGCTACACCTTC. Encoded protein: CASSYSDRGLYGYTF.